This T cell receptor beta chain was sequenced for a study of beta chain features in type 1 diabetes. The CDR3 has 14 residues. The germline V and J ends were trimmed by 7 bases and 2 bases, with 9 bases remaining between them. Germline V gene sequence: CDR1 MDHEN, CDR2 SYDVKM. The study reverse transcribed the entire isolated RNA, so it sequenced expressed TCRB transcripts. Clones were read by immunoSEQ multiplex PCR, and TCRdb kept only the in-frame ones, dropping some. The sample lists 40,000 or so clones; approximately 56% were seen once. This receptor was identified in a woman younger than 30 in good health. V and J are TRBV28 and TRBJ2-6, with D hard to call. The source material was Tregs from blood. The CDR3 DNA reads TGTGCCAGCAAGACTTTCACTGGGGCCAACGTCCTGACTTTC. Encoded protein: CASKTFTGANVLTF.